These 22 T cell receptor beta chains originate from one sample sequenced in a study of T cells in Graves' hyperthyroidism and ophthalmopathy. TCR beta CDR3 regions were amplified from RNA transcripts. During a first-round RT-PCR of the TCR CDR3, the HTBI primer set was used. TCRdb re-analysed the multiplex PCR reads in MiXCR, keeping a single row per CDR3 protein. The table lists 530,000 or so distinct CDR3 sequences, around 45% of them singletons, with around 8% in the top ten. The sequenced sample was peripheral blood or thyroid tissue (not recorded which). The receptor source for this set is a woman aged 18-30 years with Graves' hyperthyroidism.

The gene calls are TRBV6-1 and TRBJ2-2; TRBD1 or TRBD2 may be the D gene (5 bases each). The CDR3 is 15 residues long. Germline V gene sequence: CDR1 MNHNS, CDR2 SASEGT. The V and J ends lost 0 bases and 7 bases respectively, with 12 bases between them. The CDR3 is CASSEALGRGGELFF. The DNA for the CDR3 is TGTGCCAGCAGTGAAGCCCTGGGACGCGGCGGGGAGCTGTTTTTT.

This sequence joins TRBV7-8 and TRBJ1-5, with D uncertain. Germline CDR1 reads SGHVS; CDR2 reads FQNEAQ. CDR3 size: 13 residues. V lost 4 bases and J 11 bases, leaving 15 bases between the germline ends. The CDR3 region has the DNA TGTGCCAGCAGCTCCAACCGGGGAGAGTCCCAGCATTTT. It codes for CASSSNRGESQHF.

The rearrangement uses TRBV11-1 and TRBJ2-5; 9 bases fit TRBD1. Per the germline V gene, CDR1 is SGHAT and CDR2 is FQDESV (reference sequence). V dropped 7 bases and J dropped 2; count of bases not matched to a gene: 8. This CDR3 has 15 residues. CDR3: CASTSRDRVQETQYF. CDR3 DNA sequence: TGTGCCAGCACCAGCAGGGACAGGGTACAAGAGACCCAGTACTTC. The full variable domain, its missing parts supplied by reference TRBV11-1 and TRBJ2-5, is EAEVAQSPRYKITEKSQAVAFWCDPISGHATLYWYRQILGQGPELLVQFQDESVVDDSQLPKDRFSAERLKGVDSTLKIQPAELGDSAMYLCASTSRDRVQETQYFGPGTRLLVL.

This clonotype appeared once. The chain has TRBV19 and TRBJ1-1; no firm D call. The CDR3 has 14 amino acids. V was clipped by 6 bases and J by 7 bases, with 18 bases between them. Per germline, CDR1 LNHDA and CDR2 SQIVND (reference sequence). The CDR3 sequence: CASSTVGGPYEAFF. The CDR3 nucleotides are TGTGCCAGTAGCACCGTGGGCGGGCCGTATGAAGCTTTCTTT.

The CDR3 nucleotides read TGCAGTGGCGGGGACAGGGTTTTGACTGAAGCTTTCTTT. It yields the protein CSGGDRVLTEAFF. The V and J genes are TRBV20-1 and TRBJ1-1; 9 bases are shared with TRBD1. J was trimmed by 5 bases and V by 7 bases; bases with no gene match: 8. This CDR3 spans 13 amino acids. The germline V gene encodes CDR1 DFQATT and CDR2 SNEGSKA (reference sequence).

The V call is TRBV29-1, the J call TRBJ1-2; the match to TRBD1 covers 8 bases. This CDR3 is 14 amino acids long. V trimming: 1 base; J trimming: 4 bases; junction bases outside the gene matches: 5. The germline CDR1 and CDR2 sequences are SQVTM and ANQGSEA. Here the CDR3 reads CSVEGGQVPYGYTF. The CDR3 nucleotides are TGCAGCGTTGAAGGGGGACAGGTCCCCTATGGCTACACCTTC.

The CDR3 coding sequence is TGCAGTGCTCGAGGGGATCGATTTGGGCCCCAGCATTTT. Translating it yields CSARGDRFGPQHF. The rearrangement links TRBV20-1 to TRBJ1-5, with D possibly TRBD1 on 5 matching bases. This CDR3 is built from 13 residues. Germline CDR1 DFQATT, CDR2 SNEGSKA (reference sequence). V dropped 5 bases and J dropped 9 bases, with 17 bases sitting between them.

V and J are TRBV29-1 and TRBJ1-5; a possible D gene is TRBD1 (5 bases). V was pared by 6 bases and J by 3 bases, with 12 bases between. CDR1 is SQVTM, CDR2 ANQGSEA, per germline. CDR3 length: 13 amino acids. The CDR3 bases are TGCAGCGTGAGGGACGGTTACAATCAGCCCCAGCATTTT. Protein product: CSVRDGYNQPQHF.

V is TRBV10-3 and J is TRBJ2-6; D may be TRBD1 (5 bases). Trimming removed 4 bases from V and 4 bases from J, with 14 bases in between. The CDR3 extends over 16 amino acids. Germline CDR1 is ENHRY and CDR2 is SYGVKD. CDR3 sequence reads: CAISGNSGSGANVLTF. CDR3 coding DNA: TGTGCCATCAGTGGAAACTCAGGGTCGGGGGCCAACGTCCTGACTTTC.

Comment on this clonotype: Because the CDR3's place on the DNA is in doubt, the DNA is left out and the CDR3 is given as listed by TCRdb. This chain connects TRBV5-1 to TRBJ2-7; the DNA was not used to check the table's D call, TRBD2. The CDR3 adds up to 20 amino acids, both ends counted. Germline V gives CDR1 SGHRS, CDR2 YFSETQ. The CDR3 loop is CASSFYICSVREREYTEQYF.

With regard to this clonotype: A clone one base away is much larger, so this may be a read error. The V gene is TRBV12-3 or TRBV12-4, the J gene TRBJ2-2; possibly TRBD1 for D (6 bases). The CDR3 has 13 amino acids. The CDR3 nucleotides are TGTGCCAGCAGGCAACAGGGAACTGGGGAGCCGTTTTTT. Protein product: CASRQQGTGEPFF.

Concerning this clonotype: The junction departs from germline at one end; a sequencing error may be responsible. The rearrangement joins TRBV29-1 to TRBJ2-1, with 7 nucleotides matching TRBD2. There are 16 residues in the CDR3. The germline gives CDR1 SQVTM, CDR2 ANQGSEA. The CDR3 reads CSVKEYPSGSYNEQFF. The CDR3 DNA is TGCAGCGTTAAAGAGTATCCTAGCGGCTCCTACAATGAGCAGTTCTTC.

The rearrangement uses TRBV13 and TRBJ1-4; D may be TRBD1 (6 bases). Deletions cut 5 bases from V and 0 bases from J, with 16 bases between. The length of the CDR3 is 17 residues. Germline CDR1 reads PRHDT; CDR2 reads FYEKMQ (reference sequence). CDR3 amino acids: CASSRPRDTATNEKLFF. The CDR3 coding sequence is TGTGCCAGCAGCAGGCCCCGGGACACCGCAACTAATGAAAAACTGTTTTTT.

V is TRBV7-9 and J is TRBJ1-1, with a weak D call TRBD1 (6 bases). V gave up 5 bases and J gave up 1 base, with 11 bases separating them. Germline V lookup: CDR1 SEHNR, CDR2 FQNEAQ (reference sequence). The CDR3 has 14 residues. The CDR3 sequence: CASSAGQTNTEAFF. The CDR3, as DNA: TGTGCCAGCAGCGCCGGACAGACGAACACTGAAGCTTTCTTT.

This clonotype was recorded many times. The chain employs TRBV3-1 and TRBJ2-7, with a weak D call TRBD2 (7 bases). The CDR3 totals 14 residues. Germline CDR1 reads LGHDT; CDR2 reads YNNKEL (reference sequence). V dropped 1 base and J dropped 4 bases, with 11 bases sitting between them. The CDR3 DNA follows: TGTGCCAGCAGCCAAGGGACAGCGGGGTACGAGCAGTACTTC. Translation: CASSQGTAGYEQYF.

In the case of this clonotype: With a much larger clone just one base away, this may be a read error. CDR3 region: CASSLSLYGSSCEQYF. Here the CDR3 DNA reads TGTGCCAGCAGCTTGTCGTTGTACGGGAGCTCCTGCGAGCAGTACTTC. The V gene is TRBV7-3, the J gene TRBJ2-7, with D possibly matching TRBD2 (6 bases). The CDR3 is 16 residues long. Germline assignment: CDR1 SGHTA and CDR2 FQGTGA.

This clonotype has a count of ten or more. The V call is TRBV29-1, the J call TRBJ2-7; 9 bases agree with TRBD2. The ends lost 6 bases at V and 5 bases at J; junction bases unmatched: 14. The CDR3 contains 15 residues. Germline values: CDR1 SQVTM, CDR2 ANQGSEA. The CDR3 sequence is CSVRRREGIHHEQYF. In nucleotides, the CDR3 is TGCAGCGTCCGAAGGCGGGAGGGCATCCACCACGAGCAGTACTTC.

V is TRBV12-3 or TRBV12-4 and J is TRBJ1-6; maybe TRBD1 (5 bases). This CDR3 is 17 amino acids long. The ends were cut back, 4 bases at V and 10 bases at J, with 23 bases in the middle. The CDR3 DNA sequence: TGTGCCAGCAGTTGGGGCCGGGACCAACTTAGAAAATCACCCCTCCACTTT. Residues: CASSWGRDQLRKSPLHF.

This clonotype was seen repeatedly, ten times or more. The chain recombines TRBV20-1 with TRBJ1-2; D is ambiguous. Germline CDR1 is DFQATT and CDR2 is SNEGSKA (reference sequence). The V end was cut by 3 bases, the J end by 4 bases, with 12 bases between. This CDR3 spans 13 amino acids. Here the CDR3 reads CSASQTESYGYTF. DNA for the CDR3: TGCAGTGCTAGTCAAACGGAATCCTATGGCTACACCTTC.

There are many counts of this clonotype. This sequence joins TRBV25-1 and TRBJ1-2, with unresolved D. V dropped 1 base and J dropped 8 bases, with 8 bases sitting between them. The CDR3 length is 12 residues. CDR1 and CDR2 (germline): MGHDK, SYGVNS. CDR3 loop: CASSEFGVGYTF. In DNA form, the CDR3 reads TGTGCCAGCAGTGAATTTGGTGTGGGCTACACCTTC.

As regards this clonotype: The CDR3 end shows no conserved phenylalanine or tryptophan, and so a read error is likely. J is TRBJ2-7 and V is TRBV5-1; TRBD2 matches at 13 bases. This CDR3 has 15 amino acids. V trimming: 2 bases; J trimming: 3 bases; junction bases outside the gene matches: 2. Germline V gene sequence: CDR1 SGHRS, CDR2 YFSETQ. The CDR3: CASSFTSGRDYEQYL. CDR3 DNA: TGCGCCAGCAGCTTTACTAGCGGGAGGGACTACGAGCAGTACCTC.

V and J are TRBV12-3 or TRBV12-4 and TRBJ2-5, with 7 bases lining up with TRBD1. The CDR3 has 13 amino acids. The V and J ends lost 6 bases and 5 bases, in that order; junction bases with no gene match: 6. CDR3 residues: CASRNDRVETQYF. Here the CDR3 DNA reads TGTGCCAGCAGGAATGACAGGGTGGAGACCCAGTACTTC.